Included here is one T cell receptor (beta chain) sequence, with context. Its antigen is unknown. The data belong to a study of monozygotic twins with inflammatory bowel disease. Notes on the study in general: With inverse Simpson as the measure, TCRbeta diversity was lower in IBD patients than in healthy co-twins.

Eight cDNA synthesis reactions were run for every sample. UMIs bearing a 6-nucleotide sample barcode were added through template switching. Each CDR3 protein gets one entry in TCRdb, which reprocessed the 5' RACE reads and gives no DNA. This sample's table reports some 210,000 distinct CDR3 sequences. This CDR3 is 14 amino acids long. The template was total RNA from whole blood, with no T cell sorting. The chain is built from TRBV12-3 or TRBV12-4 and TRBJ2-3. The clonotype originates from a human donor with ulcerative colitis or Crohn's disease, or a healthy co-twin of an affected twin (not recorded which). Source material: blood. CDR3 sequence: CASSPVPSTDTQYF.